A selection of T cell receptor beta chains follows, all from one sample in a study of cytomegalovirus exposure and HLA in healthy donors. Sequencing was performed with immunoSEQ multiplex PCR; in TCRdb, only in-frame clones are kept and a portion is missing. The sample yields 110,000 to 150,000 clones, 73% seen once. The specimen was PBMCs. These receptors all stem from a human donor in good health. CDR3s include the opening cysteine and the closing phenylalanine or tryptophan. D genes are given only for firm matches. Size is stated for part of the rows, as once, few or many counts, or as a class when the clone is expanded.

J gene | clone size | D gene | V gene | CDR3 protein | CDR3 DNA
TRBJ2-3 | few | NA | TRBV5-4 | CASSLDLEDTQYF | TGTGCCAGCAGCTTGGATCTGGAGGATACGCAGTATTTT
TRBJ1-5 | once | TRBD1 | TRBV5-1 | CASSTTGDQPQHF | TGCGCCAGCAGCACTACAGGGGATCAGCCCCAGCATTTT
TRBJ1-1 | NA | TRBD1 | TRBV28 | CASSQTGGTEAFF | TGTGCCAGCAGCCAAACAGGGGGCACTGAAGCTTTCTTT
TRBJ1-4 | NA | TRBD1 | TRBV6-1 | CASRLGQPNEKLFF | TGTGCCAGCAGGTTGGGACAGCCTAATGAAAAACTGTTTTTT
TRBJ2-7 | NA | TRBD1 | TRBV11-3 | CASSPTGAYEQYF | TGTGCCAGCAGCCCTACAGGGGCCTACGAGCAGTACTTC
TRBJ2-2 | NA | NA | TRBV7-6 | CASSQGLLGTGELFF | TGTGCCAGCAGCCAGGGACTCCTGGGCACCGGGGAGCTGTTTTTT
TRBJ1-3 | NA | NA | TRBV25-1 | CASSGTGKGSGNTIYF | TGTGCCAGCAGTGGAACAGGAAAGGGGTCTGGAAACACCATATATTTT
TRBJ1-5 | NA | NA | TRBV28 | CASRPSGQSLNQPQHF | TGTGCCAGCAGGCCAAGCGGACAGTCCTTGAATCAGCCCCAGCATTTT
TRBJ2-7 | NA | NA | TRBV7-8 | CASSLERAPSYEQYF | TGTGCCAGCAGCTTAGAGAGGGCACCCTCCTACGAGCAGTACTTC
TRBJ2-1 | NA | NA | TRBV9 | CASSVRSQTHFINEQFF | TGTGCCAGCAGCGTTAGGTCCCAGACTCATTTTATCAATGAGCAGTTCTTC
TRBJ2-7 | NA | TRBD1 | TRBV9 | CASSDRQGGNEQYF | TGTGCCAGCAGCGATCGACAGGGGGGTAACGAGCAGTACTTC
TRBJ2-5 | once | NA | TRBV10-1 | CASTGDLASETQYF | TGCGCCAGCACCGGGGACTTGGCGTCAGAGACCCAGTACTTC
TRBJ1-5 | few | NA | TRBV4-1 | CASSQGINQPQHF | TGCGCCAGCAGCCAGGGCATTAATCAGCCCCAGCATTTT
TRBJ2-2 | NA | NA | TRBV11-2 | CASSPGRAGELFF | TGTGCCAGCAGCCCAGGAAGAGCCGGGGAGCTGTTTTTT
TRBJ2-2 | NA | NA | TRBV5-1 | CASSPRGAGNTGELFF | TGCGCCAGCAGCCCCCGAGGAGCGGGGAACACCGGGGAGCTGTTTTTT
TRBJ2-3 | NA | TRBD2 | TRBV5-1 | CASSLPGTSGTDTQYF | TGCGCCAGCAGCTTGCCCGGGACTAGCGGCACAGATACGCAGTATTTT
TRBJ2-5 | NA | NA | TRBV15 | CATSTLFELETQYF | TGTGCCACCAGCACCCTATTCGAATTGGAGACCCAGTACTTC
TRBJ1-1 | few | TRBD1 | TRBV18 | CASSRDRGEKAFF | TGTGCCAGCTCACGGGACAGGGGGGAGAAAGCTTTCTTT
TRBJ2-1 | NA | TRBD2 | TRBV6-6 | CASSKLAGDHNEQFF | TGTGCCAGCAGTAAACTAGCGGGGGACCACAATGAGCAGTTCTTC
TRBJ1-2 | NA | NA | TRBV30 | CAWGTPANYGYTF | TGTGCCTGGGGGACACCCGCTAACTATGGCTACACCTTC
TRBJ2-1 | NA | NA | TRBV9 | CASSVSPEPPGNEQFF | TGTGCCAGCAGCGTCTCCCCAGAGCCCCCAGGGAATGAGCAGTTCTTC
TRBJ2-7 | once | TRBD1 | TRBV13 | CASSRKGQGYEQYF | TGTGCCAGCAGCCGAAAGGGACAGGGCTACGAGCAGTACTTC
TRBJ1-1 | NA | NA | TRBV7-9 | CASSFGATGAFF | TGTGCCAGCAGCTTTGGGGCCACGGGAGCTTTCTTT
TRBJ1-1 | NA | NA | TRBV30 | CAWRSRDTEAFF | TGTGCCTGGAGGTCGAGGGACACTGAAGCTTTCTTT
TRBJ1-2 | NA | NA | TRBV11-2 | CASRGLGGRTLGYGYTF | TGTGCCAGCAGGGGATTAGGGGGACGCACACTCGGCTATGGCTACACCTTC
TRBJ2-7 | NA | NA | TRBV18 | CASSPGQGTLYEQYF | TGTGCCAGCTCACCAGGGCAGGGGACACTCTACGAGCAGTACTTC
TRBJ2-7 | NA | TRBD1 | TRBV19 | CASSIQGAYEQYF | TGTGCCAGTAGTATACAGGGGGCCTACGAGCAGTACTTC
TRBJ1-1 | few | NA | TRBV6-5 | CASSYVGEGTEAFF | TGTGCCAGCAGTTACGTTGGGGAGGGCACTGAAGCTTTCTTT
TRBJ2-5 | NA | TRBD1 | TRBV9 | CASSVSGGLGETQYF | TGTGCCAGCAGCGTATCAGGGGGCTTAGGAGAGACCCAGTACTTC
TRBJ2-3 | NA | TRBD2 | TRBV4-2 | CASSQGLAGHSTDTQYF | TGTGCCAGCAGCCAGGGACTAGCGGGCCATAGCACAGATACGCAGTATTTT
TRBJ2-7 | few | NA | TRBV5-1 | CASSFLRGNEQYF | TGCGCCAGCAGCTTCCTCAGGGGCAACGAGCAGTACTTC
TRBJ2-3 | NA | TRBD2 | TRBV28 | CASSFPSIGTSGGVSTDTQYF | TGTGCCAGCAGTTTCCCCTCTATCGGGACTAGCGGGGGGGTAAGCACAGATACGCAGTATTTT
TRBJ1-3 | NA | NA | TRBV29-1 | CSVGQGSGNTIYF | TGCAGCGTTGGGCAGGGGTCTGGAAACACCATATATTTT
TRBJ1-5 | NA | TRBD1 | TRBV28 | CASSLIPGQFNQPQHF | TGTGCCAGCAGTTTAATACCGGGACAGTTCAATCAGCCCCAGCATTTT
TRBJ2-1 | NA | NA | TRBV10-3 | CAISELLDEQFF | TGTGCCATCAGTGAGTTGCTAGATGAGCAGTTCTTC
TRBJ1-2 | NA | TRBD1 | TRBV5-4 | CASSLSPSKQGRNYGYTF | TGTGCCAGCAGCCTATCCCCCTCCAAACAGGGGAGGAACTATGGCTACACCTTC
TRBJ2-4 | NA | NA | TRBV14 | CASSPSWRPGVKNIQYF | TGTGCCAGCAGCCCAAGTTGGAGGCCAGGGGTAAAAAACATTCAGTACTTC
TRBJ2-3 | NA | NA | TRBV5-5 | CASSLSLLAGATDTQYF | TGTGCCAGCAGCTTGAGTCTGTTAGCTGGTGCCACAGATACGCAGTATTTT
TRBJ1-3 | NA | NA | TRBV6-5 | CASSYGFSSGNTIYF | TGTGCCAGCAGTTACGGTTTTAGCTCTGGAAACACCATATATTTT
TRBJ1-2 | NA | NA | TRBV19 | CASSIVNQGYGYTF | TGTGCCAGTAGTATAGTGAACCAGGGTTATGGCTACACCTTC
TRBJ1-4 | NA | NA | TRBV2 | CASRRLGEKLFF | TGTGCCAGCAGGCGACTTGGGGAAAAACTGTTTTTT
TRBJ2-7 | few | NA | TRBV5-6 | CASSFLYEQYF | TGTGCCAGCAGCTTCCTGTACGAGCAGTACTTC
TRBJ2-7 | many | NA | TRBV6-1 | CASSEKVAGAYEQYF | TGTGCCAGCAGTGAAAAGGTGGCAGGGGCCTACGAGCAGTACTTC
TRBJ2-7 | NA | NA | TRBV12-2 | CASRTNWEDEQYF | TGTGCAAGTCGCACGAACTGGGAGGACGAGCAGTACTTC
TRBJ2-1 | NA | TRBD2 | TRBV15 | CATSRELAGGTNEQFF | TGTGCCACCAGCAGAGAACTAGCGGGGGGGACTAATGAGCAGTTCTTC
TRBJ2-1 | NA | TRBD2 | TRBV6-6 | CASSLLAGGDNEQFF | TGTGCCAGCAGCTTACTAGCGGGAGGGGACAATGAGCAGTTCTTC
TRBJ1-1 | NA | NA | TRBV5-1 | CASSPGHLTMNTEAFF | TGCGCCAGCAGCCCGGGACACCTTACAATGAACACTGAAGCTTTCTTT
TRBJ1-1 | once | NA | TRBV6-5 | CASSYSGGPMNTEAFF | TGTGCCAGCAGTTACTCGGGGGGTCCGATGAACACTGAAGCTTTCTTT
TRBJ2-1 | few | TRBD2 | TRBV5-1 | CASSFSLAGGSNEQFF | TGCGCCAGCAGCTTCAGTCTAGCGGGAGGCTCCAATGAGCAGTTCTTC
TRBJ2-5 | few | TRBD1 | TRBV30 | CAWATRDRGGETQYF | TGTGCCTGGGCCACCCGGGACAGGGGGGGGGAGACCCAGTACTTC
TRBJ2-2 | few | NA | TRBV6-1 | CASIQGRELFF | TGTGCCAGCATTCAGGGAAGGGAGCTGTTTTTT
TRBJ2-1 | NA | NA | TRBV29-1 | CSAQTGYNEQFF | TGCAGCGCCCAAACGGGCTACAATGAGCAGTTCTTC
TRBJ1-3 | once | NA | TRBV5-1 | CASRNELSGNTIYF | TGCGCCAGCAGAAATGAGCTCTCTGGAAACACCATATATTTT
TRBJ2-2 | NA | TRBD2 | TRBV14 | CASSQDRERGGNTGELFF | TGTGCCAGCAGCCAAGATCGAGAGCGGGGGGGCAACACCGGGGAGCTGTTTTTT
TRBJ2-7 | NA | TRBD2 | TRBV28 | CASSRRMGGGPDEQYF | TGTGCCAGCAGCCGACGGATGGGGGGGGGACCGGACGAGCAGTACTTC
TRBJ1-1 | NA | NA | TRBV7-3 | CASSRRGGAEAFF | TGTGCCAGCAGCCGAAGGGGTGGGGCTGAAGCTTTCTTT